This T cell receptor (beta chain) was obtained from a study of T cells in tuberculosis. V lost 2 bases and J 1 base, leaving 5 bases between the germline ends. The CDR3 contains 13 residues. CDR1 and CDR2 (germline): SGHAT, FQNNGV. As to time point: new active TB diagnosis, blood taken before or within 7 days of starting treatment. The method was immunoSEQ multiplex PCR; TCRdb's version includes in-frame clones alone and lacks a portion of them. The sample includes around 30,000 clones, about 82% of them seen just once. The V and J genes are TRBV11-2 and TRBJ2-5; D ambiguous. The material sequenced was PBMCs, taken at tuberculosis diagnosis. The sequence came from an adult with tuberculosis. In nucleotides, the CDR3 is TGTGCCAGCAGCTTACCAGGCCAAGAGACCCAGTACTTC. It specifies CASSLPGQETQYF.